This T cell receptor (beta chain) was found in a study of T cell repertoires in cytomegalovirus infection. Study observations and caveats: CMV-specific TCR beta clonotypes restricted by HLA-C were the ones dominating the ex vivo response.

About this clonotype: Its antigen is unknown.

TCRdb reprocessed the reads via MiXCR and lists one record per CDR3 protein. Of 50,000 to 65,000 distinct CDR3 sequences listed, 15% to 25% are singletons. Germline loops: CDR1 SGHDN, CDR2 FVKESK. V was trimmed by 1 base and J by 7 bases, leaving 13 bases between them. The CDR3 totals 14 residues. The clonotype originates from a human donor in good health (CMV status not recorded). Some clones in this sample may be carry-over from other donors' samples. This chain connects TRBV14 to TRBJ2-5; unclear D gene. This specimen was CD8+ T cells from cultured PBMCs, taken from culture after CMV antigen stimulation. CDR3 residues: CASSQAHRRRTQYF. DNA of the CDR3: TGTGCCAGCAGCCAAGCCCACCGTCGTAGGACCCAGTACTTC.